This TCR beta chain was obtained from a study of CD8+ T cells in alopecia areata. Study in general: Each of the treated patients was given oral tofacitinib, 5 to 10 mg twice daily, for moderate-to-severe alopecia areata. The study, taken as a whole, reports: Many expanded lesional clones persisted during tofacitinib (in both scalp and blood).

Sequencing templates came from extracted RNA that was reverse transcribed into cDNA. Profiled with immunoSEQ multiplex PCR; TCRdb holds only in-frame clones, not every one. The sample has around 120,000 clones, 50% to 75% seen once; the top ten hold around 30%. Of note for this clone: Its target is not known.

As for treatment: oral pan-JAK inhibitor, 5-10 mg twice daily. Those with alopecia areata gave lesional scalp punch biopsies and peripheral blood. This CDR3 spans 14 amino acids. From germline, CDR1 is MNHEY and CDR2 SVGAGI. V gave up 6 bases and J gave up 3 bases; unmatched junction bases: 5. The TCR was taken from a human donor with alopecia areata. The V and J genes are TRBV6-5 and TRBJ2-3; TRBD1 agrees at 8 bases. Sequencing was performed on CD8+ T cells sorted from blood, taken at week 4, from a patient treated with tofacitinib. The CDR3 loop is CASSWTGLTDTQYF. CDR3 DNA sequence: TGTGCCAGCAGCTGGACAGGGTTGACAGATACGCAGTATTTT.